This is a list of T cell receptor beta chains from one sample in a study of blood T cell repertoires in COVID-19. The table came from immunoSEQ multiplex PCR; TCRdb's copy has only in-frame clones and leaves some out. This sample has under 200,000 clones, with approximately 90% found just once. Sequencing was performed on peripheral blood. The receptors were sampled from a man aged 18 to 29 with COVID-19, enrolled during active disease. The conserved cysteine and the conserved F or W are not part of the CDR3 here. Each record gives: V gene, J gene, CDR3 protein.

>TRBV11-1|TRBJ2-2
ASSLVRATGELF
>TRBV6-5|TRBJ1-5
ASSPRITPNQPQH
>TRBV5-1|TRBJ2-7
ASSLGEGRQY
>TRBV15|TRBJ2-7
ATSRDLRWDEQY
>TRBV7-9|TRBJ2-7
ASSLAGVYEQY
>TRBV15|TRBJ2-1
ATSREGPIVSNEQF
>TRBV5-1|TRBJ1-2
ASSLPQEERGYT
>TRBV15|TRBJ1-1
ATSGYRVGTEAF
>TRBV7-2|TRBJ1-5
ASTAGGYSNQPQH
>TRBV2|TRBJ1-5
ASLQGEGNQPQH
>TRBV27|TRBJ2-2
ASSHEARRGQPNTGELF
>TRBV7-9|TRBJ2-1
ASSSPTSGRHNEQF
>TRBV29-1|TRBJ2-1
SVLIGPYNEQF
>TRBV29-1|TRBJ1-2
SVGTANYGYT
>TRBV27|TRBJ2-3
ASSFSFGTDTQY
>TRBV28|TRBJ1-2
ASSLYQGSYGYT
>TRBV5-6|TRBJ2-7
ASSWGGEQY
>TRBV13|TRBJ1-4
ASSFAGGRGEKLL
>TRBV2|TRBJ1-2
ASSRDRGNYGYT
>TRBV27|TRBJ1-1
ASSLGAWDTEAF
>TRBV10-2|TRBJ2-1
ASRLGTLKRAYNEQF
>TRBV6-5|TRBJ2-7
ASRRLGGGEQY
>TRBV10-3|TRBJ2-5
AIRPAGTGNQETQY
>TRBV7-8|TRBJ2-3
ASSPGLAASTDTQY
>TRBV7-9|TRBJ2-1
ASSSAYNEQF
>TRBV3-1/TRBV3-2|TRBJ1-1
ASSRDRRNTEAF
>TRBV29-1|TRBJ1-2
SVEDRVPGNGYGYT
>TRBV10-3|TRBJ2-5
AISDIGTSGRGWQETQY
>TRBV12-3/TRBV12-4|TRBJ1-6
ASSFPHSPLH
>TRBV27|TRBJ2-1
ASSLSGGEGVNYNEQF
>TRBV15|TRBJ2-1
ATSARRTSGAYNEQF
>TRBV28|TRBJ2-1
ASSLRREEF
>TRBV28|TRBJ2-7
ASINRGLRAYEQY
>TRBV29-1|TRBJ2-7
SVGLAGEGEQY
>TRBV7-2|TRBJ1-2
ASSLVRSGNYGYT
>TRBV7-9|TRBJ1-1
ASSFGGSTEAF
>TRBV11-2|TRBJ2-3
ASSLELAGGPSADTQY
>TRBV29-1|TRBJ2-7
SVRTSGRYEQY
>TRBV19|TRBJ2-3
ASSEAGGTDTQY
>TRBV5-4|TRBJ1-1
ASSLTPGNTEAF
>TRBV3-1/TRBV3-2|TRBJ1-2
ASSQARGAGYT
>TRBV19|TRBJ1-2
ASSIAGTGSGYT
>TRBV5-5|TRBJ1-1
ASSLALRGTEAF
>TRBV20-1|TRBJ1-2
SAFQPSGYT
>TRBV9|TRBJ1-2
ASSVDEDYGYT
>TRBV5-6|TRBJ1-1
ASSWLPTGGGTEAF
>TRBV9|TRBJ1-4
ASSKNRDTNNEKLF
>TRBV27|TRBJ1-1
ASSRYGVGIAEAF
>TRBV25-1|TRBJ2-2
ASSELAGGYENTGELF
>TRBV7-8|TRBJ2-7
ASSWGQGAYEQY